These 15 T cell receptor beta chains originate from one sample sequenced in a study of graft-versus-host responses after intestinal transplantation. The repertoire was sequenced with immunoSEQ multiplex PCR; TCRdb's copy has only in-frame clones and lacks some. The table records 55,000 to 70,000 clones, under 95% of them present only once. Specimen: PBMCs, collected approximately four months after intestinal transplantation. The source of these receptors is a human patient who received an intestinal transplant, so some T cells may come from the graft donor.

The chain carries TRBV7-6 and TRBJ1-1; D uncertain. This CDR3 is 17 amino acids long. CDR1 is SGHVS, CDR2 FNYEAQ, per germline. V lost 1 base, J lost 0 bases, and 15 bases lay in between. The CDR3, as DNA: TGTGCCAGCAGCTTAGGTAGAATACTAACTCTGAACACTGAAGCTTTCTTT. Its protein product is CASSLGRILTLNTEAFF.

The chain joins TRBV15 to TRBJ2-1; D is perhaps TRBD1 or TRBD2 (5 bases each). CDR1 is LNHNV, CDR2 YYDKDF, per germline (reference sequence). Trimming took off 1 base at V and 0 bases at J, with 10 bases between the two ends. CDR3 length: 16 amino acids. CDR3 in DNA: TGTGCCACCAGCAGAGCGGGTGGGGGCTCCTACAATGAGCAGTTCTTC. This sequence encodes CATSRAGGGSYNEQFF.

The chain is built from TRBV6-6 and TRBJ1-5; D remains ambiguous. Germline V gene data show CDR1 as MNHNY and CDR2 as SVGAGI (reference sequence). This CDR3 has 14 residues. V was trimmed by 0 bases and J by 5 bases, leaving 8 bases between them. The CDR3 bases are TGTGCCAGCAGTTACTCCCCCCTATATCAGCCCCAGCATTTT. Translated, it gives CASSYSPLYQPQHF.

The chain is built from TRBV7-9 and TRBJ1-4; TRBD1 is a possible D gene (6 bases). With 0 bases removed from V and 5 bases from J, the gap between germline ends came to 13 bases. The CDR3 spans 16 residues. Germline V gene data show CDR1 as SEHNR and CDR2 as FQNEAQ (reference sequence). The CDR3 spells CASSLATGGENEKLFF. In nucleotides, the CDR3 is TGTGCCAGCAGCTTAGCGACGGGGGGCGAGAATGAAAAACTGTTTTTT.

V gene TRBV4-2 combines with J gene TRBJ2-3; D gene uncertain. This CDR3 region has 14 residues. V was trimmed by 0 bases and J by 2 bases, leaving 6 bases between them. CDR1 is LGHNA and CDR2 is YNFKEQ in the germline V gene. Here the CDR3 reads CASSQDNPTDTQYF. CDR3 DNA sequence: TGTGCCAGCAGCCAAGATAACCCCACAGATACGCAGTATTTT.

Comments on this clone: Other DNA variants within this sample encode the same CDR3. The J gene is TRBJ1-1, the V gene TRBV2, with a weak D call TRBD1 (5 bases). V shed 6 bases and J shed 0 bases, with 11 bases lying between them. CDR3 length equals 14 residues. In germline, CDR1 is SNHLY, CDR2 FYNNEI. DNA for the CDR3: TGTGCCAGCAGGGCCGACAGACTGAACACTGAAGCTTTCTTT. It encodes CASRADRLNTEAFF.

Written as DNA, the CDR3 is TGCGCCAGCAGCTTTACCGGGGGGTCCTACAATGAGCAGTTCTTC. The encoded protein is CASSFTGGSYNEQFF. The rearrangement joins TRBV5-1 to TRBJ2-1, with 7 bases matching TRBD2. The CDR3 loop spans 15 amino acids. Trimming took 2 bases from V and 1 from J; bases not matched to a gene: 3. Germline assignment: CDR1 SGHRS and CDR2 YFSETQ.

The chain recombines TRBV6-5 with TRBJ2-2; 7 bases are shared with TRBD2. Trimming removed 10 bases from V and 2 bases from J; junction bases left unmatched: 4. Germline CDR1 is MNHEY and CDR2 is SVGAGI. The CDR3 consists of 13 residues. The CDR3 loop reads CATLAGNTGELFF. CDR3 coding DNA: TGTGCCACCTTAGCGGGCAACACCGGGGAGCTGTTTTTT.

The gene calls are TRBV7-8 and TRBJ2-5; 10 nucleotides match TRBD2. Trimming removed 5 bases from V and 3 bases from J; junction bases left unmatched: 6. Germline V gene sequence: CDR1 SGHVS, CDR2 FQNEAQ. The CDR3 is 15 amino acids. Here the CDR3 reads CASSERLAGKETQYF. The CDR3 region has the DNA TGTGCCAGCAGCGAGAGACTAGCGGGTAAAGAGACCCAGTACTTC. The complete variable domain, with remaining parts taken from reference TRBV7-8 and TRBJ2-5, reads GAGVSQSPRYKVAKRGQDVALRCDPISGHVSLFWYQQALGQGPEFLTYFQNEAQLDKSGLPSDRFFAERPEGSVSTLKIQRTQQEDSAVYLCASSERLAGKETQYFGPGTRLLVL.

The chain carries TRBV5-1 and TRBJ1-2, with D unclear. CDR1 and CDR2 (germline): SGHRS, YFSETQ. Trimming left V 4 bases short and J 4 bases short, with 11 bases between. The CDR3 has 13 residues. The CDR3 reads CASSASASYGYTF. Written as DNA, the CDR3 is TGCGCCAGCAGCGCCTCGGCGAGCTATGGCTACACCTTC.

This clone came up once. V usage is TRBV6-1 and J usage is TRBJ2-6; D not resolved. Germline values: CDR1 MNHNS, CDR2 SASEGT. This CDR3 contains 15 residues. V was pared by 0 bases and J by 0 bases, with 3 bases between. The CDR3 region has the DNA TGTGCCAGCAGTGAAGCAGTCTCTGGGGCCAACGTCCTGACTTTC. Translated: CASSEAVSGANVLTF.

The genes are TRBV7-8 and TRBJ2-7; TRBD1 agrees at 7 bases. Trimming cost V 1 base and J 4 bases; bases outside gene matches: 7. Germline V gene data show CDR1 as SGHVS and CDR2 as FQNEAQ. The CDR3 has 15 amino acids. CDR3: CASSLEGTAKYEQYF. As DNA, the CDR3 is TGTGCCAGCAGCTTAGAGGGGACAGCGAAATACGAGCAGTACTTC.

In DNA form, the CDR3 reads TGTGCCAGCAGTTACCTAGGGATCTCCTACGAGCAGTACTTC. This gives the protein CASSYLGISYEQYF. V usage is TRBV6-5 and J usage is TRBJ2-5, with D unresolved. The last part of the DNA fits TRBJ2-7 better; the J call may be wrong. CDR3 length: 14 amino acids. CDR1 and CDR2 from the germline V gene are MNHEY and SVGAGI.

The chain is built from TRBV13 and TRBJ2-1; no definite D call. The germline V and J ends were trimmed by 7 bases and 4 bases, with 11 bases remaining between them. This CDR3 contains 13 residues. In germline, CDR1 is PRHDT, CDR2 FYEKMQ (reference sequence). The chain's CDR3 is CASTLGYYNEQFF. CDR3 coding DNA: TGTGCCAGCACCCTGGGGTATTACAATGAGCAGTTCTTC.

Only one count was recorded for this clone. The V call is TRBV15, the J call TRBJ2-7; no clear D gene. The CDR3 is 15 amino acids. V dropped 0 bases and J dropped 3 bases, with 12 bases sitting between them. Germline V CDR1 and CDR2: LNHNV, YYDKDF (reference sequence). The CDR3 sequence: CATSRDFGRIYEQYF. The CDR3 DNA is TGTGCCACCAGCAGAGATTTTGGCCGGATCTACGAGCAGTACTTC.